A single sample is the source of the 21 T cell receptor beta chains below, sequenced in a study of tumor and adjacent non-tumor tissue in lung cancer. A modified ARM-PCR protocol with three rounds of nested PCR amplified TCRbeta. MiXCR, applied by TCRdb to the multiplex PCR reads, yields one record per CDR3 protein. The repertoire holds approximately 110,000 distinct CDR3 sequences, with 60% to 65% as singletons. The template was RNA from unsorted bulk tissue. Distant lung tissue was collected more than 3 cm away from the tumor edge. Sequenced material: distant non-tumor lung tissue. The receptors were gathered from a man between 60 and 70 years old with non-small cell lung cancer.

The CDR3 loop reads CASSFLAGEGGNEQFF. CDR3 in DNA: TGCGCCAGCAGCTTCCTAGCGGGAGAAGGGGGCAATGAGCAGTTCTTC. V gene TRBV5-1 combines with J gene TRBJ2-1, with TRBD2 identical over 10 bases. V was pared by 2 bases and J by 6 bases, with 8 bases of the junction left unmatched. Germline lookup yields CDR1 SGHRS and CDR2 YFSETQ. The CDR3 contains 16 residues.

This clonotype was seen a few times. The chain couples TRBV5-1 to TRBJ2-1; TRBD2 is a possible D gene (5 bases). Germline-derived CDR1 and CDR2 are SGHRS and YFSETQ. The CDR3 spans 14 residues. V was shortened by 5 bases and J by 0 bases, with 9 bases between the two germline ends. The CDR3 spells CASRSGSSYNEQFF. DNA for the CDR3: TGCGCCAGCAGAAGTGGGAGCTCCTACAATGAGCAGTTCTTC.

Worth noting for this clonotype: A much larger clone differs by one base, so this may be a read error. V and J are TRBV11-2 and TRBJ2-7; 7 bases fit TRBD1. The CDR3 has 16 amino acids. The V gene end was trimmed by 5 bases and the J gene end by 0 bases; junction bases not matched to a gene: 10. The germline V gene has CDR1 SGHAT and CDR2 FQNNGV. The CDR3 nucleotides are TGTGCCAGCAGCGAAGGGGGCAGGGCTGGCTCCTACGAGCAGTACTTC. It specifies CASSEGGRAGSYEQYF. The variable domain in full, with the rest retrieved from reference TRBV11-2 and TRBJ2-7, is EAGVAQSPRYKIIEKRQSVAFWCNPISGHATLYWYQQILGQGPKLLIQFQNNGVVDDSQLPKDRFSAERLKGVDSTLKIQPAKLEDSAVYLCASSEGGRAGSYEQYFGPGTRLTVT.

As to this clonotype: An end of the junction does not agree with germline; a read error may underlie this. This sequence joins TRBV7-9 and TRBJ2-2, with TRBD2 matching over 9 bases. Germline V CDR1 and CDR2: SEHNR, FQNEAQ (reference sequence). This CDR3 contains 16 residues. For the CDR3, the DNA is TGTGCCAGCAGCTTTTTAGCGGGAGTTGGAACCGGGGAGCTGTGTTTT. Its translation is CASSFLAGVGTGELCF.

As concerns this clonotype: Being one base from a much bigger clone, this may be a read error. V is TRBV6-5 and J is TRBJ2-5; D might be TRBD1 (6 bases). Germline V gives CDR1 MNHEY, CDR2 SVGAGI. This CDR3 comprises 17 residues. The chain's CDR3 is CASSSVSGIQGGETLYF. The CDR3 nucleotides are TGTGCCAGCAGCTCAGTTTCGGGAATACAGGGTGGCGAGACCCTGTACTTC.

This clonotype occurred a few times. The chain recombines TRBV5-8 with TRBJ2-1; tentatively, D is TRBD2 (5 bases). The CDR3 covers 14 residues. The V end lost 3 bases, the J end lost 2 bases, and 9 bases lay between the germline ends. Germline loops: CDR1 SGHTS, CDR2 YDEGEE. The CDR3 DNA reads TGTGCCAGCAGCTCATGGAGGACCTACAATGAGCAGTTCTTC. This sequence encodes CASSSWRTYNEQFF.

Of note for this clonotype: Because the CDR3 is missing its conserved closing phenylalanine or tryptophan, this is likely a read error. The chain couples TRBV11-1 to TRBJ2-1, with D maybe TRBD2 (5 bases). V shed 1 base and J shed 11 bases, with 12 bases lying between them. Germline-derived CDR1 and CDR2 are SGHAT and FQDESV (reference sequence). CDR3 length equals 13 residues. The CDR3, as DNA: TGTGCCAGCAGCTTAGTGAGGGTTCATAAGCAGTTCTTA. Amino acid sequence: CASSLVRVHKQFL.

About this clonotype: This CDR3 fails to terminate in the conserved phenylalanine or tryptophan, so it likely reflects a read error. The V call is TRBV12-3 or TRBV12-4, the J call TRBJ1-1; D unclear. CDR3 length equals 13 residues. CDR3 sequence reads: CAGSLMVNTEAFS. The CDR3 DNA reads TGTGCCGGCAGTTTAATGGTGAACACTGAAGCTTTCTCT.

This clonotype has a count of ten or more. The chain employs TRBV5-4 and TRBJ2-7, with 11 bases aligning to TRBD2. The CDR3 contains 14 residues. Germline assignment: CDR1 SGHNT and CDR2 YYREEE (reference sequence). J lost 3 bases, V lost 4 bases, and 3 bases had no gene match. The CDR3 here is CASSITSGGYEQYF. The CDR3 DNA sequence: TGTGCCAGCAGCATTACTAGCGGGGGCTACGAGCAGTACTTC.

In regard to this clonotype: A read error may account for a junction end that differs from germline. In nucleotides, the CDR3 is TGTGCCAGCAGCTTACAGGGGCTCTCCTTCGAGCAGTACTTC. This encodes CASSLQGLSFEQYF. This chain uses TRBV7-9 with TRBJ2-7, with TRBD1 as a possible D gene (6 bases). Germline lookup yields CDR1 SEHNR and CDR2 FQNEAQ (reference sequence). The CDR3 loop spans 14 amino acids.

A word on this clonotype: Germline and junction disagree at one end, which may indicate a read error. The chain joins TRBV20-1 to TRBJ1-5; 7 nucleotides align to TRBD1. CDR1 is DFQATT and CDR2 is SNEGSKA in the germline V gene (reference sequence). The CDR3 covers 13 residues. The CDR3 sequence: CSAQTGRGQPQHF. CDR3 coding DNA: TGTAGTGCTCAGACAGGGAGAGGGCAGCCCCAGCATTTT.

J is TRBJ2-1 and V is TRBV10-3; no firm D call. This CDR3 is 14 amino acids long. Looked up from germline, CDR1 is ENHRY and CDR2 is SYGVKD. V dropped 4 bases and J dropped 12 bases, with 19 bases sitting between them. CDR3: CAISGGGQWDGQFF. The CDR3 nucleotides read TGTGCCATCAGTGGCGGTGGCCAGTGGGATGGGCAGTTCTTC.

About this clonotype: Without the conserved terminal phenylalanine or tryptophan, this CDR3 likely stems from a read error. The chain is built from TRBV12-3 or TRBV12-4 and TRBJ2-3, with D perhaps matching TRBD1 (5 bases). This CDR3 is built from 13 residues. V lost 1 base to trimming and J lost 4 bases, with 6 bases between them. CDR3 DNA: TGTGCCAGCAGTTTAGGGGGCCCAGATACGCAGTATCTT. This sequence encodes CASSLGGPDTQYL.

This clonotype showed up many times. The gene calls are TRBV4-3 and TRBJ1-2; unclear D gene. V shed 0 bases and J shed 7 bases, with 12 bases lying between them. Germline-derived CDR1 and CDR2 are LGHNA and YSLEER. This CDR3 has 14 amino acids. The CDR3 sequence: CASSQDRGLSGYTF. DNA for the CDR3: TGCGCCAGCAGCCAAGATCGAGGACTGAGTGGCTACACCTTC.

This clonotype showed up just a few times. CDR3 region: CASSPVTGGYEQYF. DNA of the CDR3: TGTGCCAGCAGTCCAGTGACAGGGGGGTACGAGCAGTACTTC. This chain uses TRBV28 with TRBJ2-7; 9 bases map to TRBD1. The CDR3 extends over 14 amino acids. Germline assignment: CDR1 MDHEN and CDR2 SYDVKM. The V segment lost 5 bases and the J segment 4 bases; nucleotides outside the gene matches: 6.

This chain's CDR3 is CASSPGGDPYNEQYF. CDR3 in DNA: TGTGCCAGCAGCCCTGGGGGAGACCCCTACAACGAGCAGTACTTC. The chain couples TRBV11-3 to TRBJ2-7; D tentatively fits TRBD1 or TRBD2 (5 bases each). The CDR3 has 15 amino acids. V shed 5 bases and J shed 5 bases, with 19 bases lying between them. The germline V gene has CDR1 SGHNT and CDR2 YENEEA. Full variable domain (rest looked up from reference TRBV11-3 and TRBJ2-7): EAGVVQSPRYKIIEKKQPVAFWCNPISGHNTLYWYLQNLGQGPELLIRYENEEAVDDSQLPKDRFSAERLKGVDSTLKIQPAELGDSAVYLCASSPGGDPYNEQYFGPGTRLTVT.

Remarks on this clonotype: The CDR3 does not end in the conserved phenylalanine or tryptophan, so this is likely a read error. This chain uses TRBV6-1 with TRBJ2-7; 7 bases map to TRBD1. Losses at the gene ends were 6 bases for V and 0 bases for J; bases not matched to a gene: 8. The CDR3 is 15 amino acids. CDR1 MNHNS and CDR2 SASEGT come from the germline V gene. As DNA, the CDR3 is TGTGCCAGCAGAACCACAGGGGATGGCTCCTACGAGCAGTACCCC. Its translation: CASRTTGDGSYEQYP.

This clonotype was counted a few times. This clone may be a read error of a much larger clone one base away. This rearrangement joins TRBV5-1 to TRBJ2-2; 8 positions match TRBD2. Per the germline V gene, CDR1 is SGHRS and CDR2 is YFSETQ. The CDR3 sequence is 16 residues long. As DNA, the CDR3 is TGCGCCAGCAGCTCGAGCGGGAGAACGAACACCCGGGAGCTGTTTTTT. This encodes CASSSSGRTNTRELFF.

About this clonotype itself: One end of the junction varies from germline; a read error may be responsible. This chain uses TRBV4-3 with TRBJ2-5; D may be TRBD2 (6 bases). CDR1 is LGHNA and CDR2 is YSLEER in the germline V gene. The CDR3 runs to 13 residues. CDR3 region: CASNQALGGTQYF. The CDR3 nucleotides read TGCGCCAGCAACCAAGCCCTCGGGGGGACCCAGTACTTC.

As for this clonotype: A much larger clone lies a single base off, so this may be a read error. The J gene is TRBJ1-2, the V gene TRBV20-1; a weak D match, TRBD1 (5 bases). The CDR3 extends over 15 amino acids. Germline V gene lookup returns CDR1 DFQATT and CDR2 SNEGSKA (reference sequence). DNA for the CDR3: TGCAGTGCTAGAGGGCAGGGTCGTACTACCTATGGCTACATCTTC. This encodes CSARGQGRTTYGYIF.

The chain is built from TRBV12-3 or TRBV12-4 and TRBJ2-2; D unclear. The CDR3 runs 13 residues. The V gene lost 11 bases and the J gene lost 4 bases, with 14 bases spanning the gap. The CDR3: CAGNRAITGELFF. As DNA, the CDR3 is TGTGCCGGCAACAGAGCGATCACCGGGGAGCTGTTTTTT.